The 10 T cell receptor beta chains listed next were all sequenced from one sample in a study of cytomegalovirus exposure and HLA in healthy donors (dated by TCRdb to between 2016 and 2019). To prepare the library, the immunoSEQ multiplex PCR assay was applied. For the multiplex PCR, a mixture combining 60 forward primers for TCR Vbeta segments and 13 reverse primers for TCR Jbeta segments was used. Drawn from immuneACCESS, this table holds only the in-frame rearrangements with V and J called that TCRdb kept. Clones are partly lost; checked studies trace under half to an unresolved V gene and leave the rest unexplained. The sample table holds approximately 130,000 clones, of which about 78% were seen once. Of the sample, 1% to 1.5% falls within the top ten clones. The sample comprised PBMCs. The receptors were gathered from a man aged 45-65 years in good health and CMV-seronegative.

This clone has just a few counts. The CDR3 sequence is CASATSGAQYF. The DNA of the CDR3 is TGTGCCAGCGCGACTAGCGGGGCGCAGTATTTT. The rearrangement joins TRBV2 to TRBJ2-3; TRBD2 agrees at 11 bases. CDR3 length: 11 residues. The V segment lost 8 bases and the J segment 10 bases; nucleotides outside the gene matches: 2. Germline V gene data show CDR1 as SNHLY and CDR2 as FYNNEI.

This clone was detected a few times. The chain uses TRBV6-6 and TRBJ2-7; possibly TRBD1 for D (6 bases). V was pared by 8 bases and J by 2 bases, with 16 bases between. Germline V CDR1 and CDR2: MNHNY, SVGAGI (reference sequence). The CDR3 spans 14 residues. CDR3 in amino acids: CASVDGTQPYEQYF. CDR3 DNA sequence: TGTGCCAGCGTTGACGGGACACAACCCTACGAGCAGTACTTC.

On this clone itself: The junction does not match germline at one end; this may be a read error. The CDR3 loop is CASTPTSGRNERYF. CDR3 nucleotide sequence: TGTGCCAGCACCCCGACTAGCGGGAGGAACGAGCGGTACTTC. The chain is built from TRBV7-9 and TRBJ2-7, with 13 bases matching TRBD2. Germline CDR1 is SEHNR and CDR2 is FQNEAQ (reference sequence). The CDR3 has 14 residues. Looking up the rest from reference TRBV7-9 and TRBJ2-7 gives the full variable domain: DTGVSQNPRHKITKRGQNVTFRCDPISEHNRLYWYRQTLGQGPEFLTYFQNEAQLEKSRLLSDRFSAERPKGSFSTLEIQRTEQGDSAMYLCASTPTSGRNERYFGPGTRLTVT.

The chain uses TRBV29-1 and TRBJ1-2; D remains unclear. Per germline, CDR1 SQVTM and CDR2 ANQGSEA. CDR3 length: 13 amino acids. V dropped 2 bases and J dropped 5 bases, with 12 bases sitting between them. CDR3 protein: CSVERQRGYGYTF. Here the CDR3 DNA reads TGCAGCGTTGAAAGGCAGAGAGGTTATGGCTACACCTTC. The variable domain in full, completed from reference TRBV29-1 and TRBJ1-2, reads SAVISQKPSRDICQRGTSLTIQCQVDSQVTMMFWYRQQPGQSLTLIATANQGSEATYESGFVIDKFPISRPNLTFSTLTVSNMSPEDSSIYLCSVERQRGYGYTFGSGTRLTVV.

The J gene is TRBJ2-5, the V gene TRBV18; 9 bases are shared with TRBD1. The CDR3 covers 14 residues. CDR1 and CDR2 (germline): KGHSH, LQKENI. V was clipped by 3 bases and J by 5 bases; unmatched bases: 4. DNA for the CDR3: TGTGCCAGCTCACCGAACAGGGGGCACGAGACCCAGTACTTC. Residues: CASSPNRGHETQYF. Together with reference TRBV18 and TRBJ2-5, the CDR3 gives the full variable domain: NAGVMQNPRHLVRRRGQEARLRCSPMKGHSHVYWYRQLPEEGLKFMVYLQKENIIDESGMPKERFSAEFPKEGPSILRIQQVVRGDSAAYFCASSPNRGHETQYFGPGTRLLVL.

The rearrangement joins TRBV9 to TRBJ2-1, with D perhaps matching TRBD1 (7 bases). V dropped 0 bases and J dropped 9 bases, with 28 bases sitting between them. Looked up from germline, CDR1 is SGDLS and CDR2 is YYNGEE. The CDR3 is 19 amino acids. As DNA, the CDR3 is TGTGCCAGCAGCGTAGGGAGGGACTCGAAGAGGGGGCCTAGGGGTGAGCAGTTCTTC. Residues: CASSVGRDSKRGPRGEQFF. Full variable domain (rest looked up from reference TRBV9 and TRBJ2-1): DSGVTQTPKHLITATGQRVTLRCSPRSGDLSVYWYQQSLDQGLQFLIQYYNGEERAKGNILERFSAQQFPDLHSELNLSSLELGDSALYFCASSVGRDSKRGPRGEQFFGPGTRLTVL.

The chain has TRBV21-1 and TRBJ2-1; TRBD2 is the table's D call and was not checked against the DNA. TRBV21-1 is shown as a pseudogene. This CDR3 is 17 amino acids long. For the CDR3, the DNA is TGTGCCAGCAGCTCCCCAAAGGGACTAGCGGGCGACAATGAGCAGTTCTTC. Amino acid sequence: CASSSPKGLAGDNEQFF.

The rearrangement links TRBV5-1 to TRBJ1-2; possible D gene TRBD1, 5 bases. The CDR3 runs to 13 residues. The V and J ends lost 3 bases and 2 bases respectively, with 8 bases between them. In germline, CDR1 is SGHRS, CDR2 YFSETQ. This chain's CDR3 is CASSSGLNYGYTF. In nucleotides, the CDR3 is TGCGCCAGCAGCTCGGGACTCAACTATGGCTACACCTTC.

The V call is TRBV5-1, the J call TRBJ2-1, with TRBD2 matching over 10 bases. V lost 4 bases to trimming and J lost 3 bases; unmatched junction nucleotides: 4. Germline V gene data show CDR1 as SGHRS and CDR2 as YFSETQ. The CDR3 is 15 amino acids. In DNA form, the CDR3 reads TGCGCCAGCAGCCCCGGACTAGCGGTCTACAATGAGCAGTTCTTC. Its translation: CASSPGLAVYNEQFF.

The chain has TRBV6-6 and TRBJ2-1, with TRBD1 matching 7 bases. Germline lookup yields CDR1 MNHNY and CDR2 SVGAGI (reference sequence). This CDR3 has 16 amino acids. V lost 2 bases and J lost 0; bases outside the gene matches: 4. The CDR3 sequence is CASSYGTALSYNEQFF. CDR3 bases: TGTGCCAGCAGTTACGGGACAGCACTCTCCTACAATGAGCAGTTCTTC.